Presented here are 25 T cell receptor beta chains from one specimen sequenced in a study of T-cell memory formation after mild COVID-19. TCRdb re-called the 5' RACE reads with MiXCR, one entry per CDR3 protein. The table shows hundreds of thousands of distinct CDR3 sequences, with approximately 15% occurring only once. The sequenced sample consisted of PBMCs or a T cell subset sorted from them (not recorded which). These receptors all come from a man between 18 and 29 years old who had mild COVID-19 (a few samples of this study predate the infection). Cell type and time point are not known.

This chain links TRBV10-2 with TRBJ2-5; D ambiguous. V was trimmed by 4 bases and J by 5 bases, leaving 8 bases between them. The germline V gene encodes CDR1 WSHSY and CDR2 SAAADI. This CDR3 is built from 12 residues. The CDR3 DNA sequence: TGCGCCAGCAGTGCGAATTTCGAGACCCAGTACTTC. It specifies CASSANFETQYF.

This clonotype was recorded a few times. The J gene is TRBJ2-3, the V gene TRBV5-1, with TRBD2 identical over 7 bases. V dropped 1 base and J dropped 5; count of bases not matched to a gene: 7. This CDR3 is built from 15 residues. Germline V CDR1 and CDR2: SGHRS, YFSETQ. The CDR3 here is CASSLRTGGLDTQYF. CDR3 DNA: TGCGCCAGCAGCTTGCGGACGGGGGGTTTAGATACGCAGTATTTT.

The gene calls are TRBV29-1 and TRBJ2-2, with TRBD2 identical over 11 bases. There are 15 residues in the CDR3. The germline gives CDR1 SQVTM, CDR2 ANQGSEA. Trimming removed 6 bases from V and 7 bases from J; junction bases left unmatched: 10. The CDR3 region is CSVRDSGGAGGELFF. As DNA, the CDR3 is TGCAGCGTGAGGGATAGCGGGGGGGCAGGCGGGGAGCTGTTTTTT.

The J gene is TRBJ2-1, the V gene TRBV6-2 or TRBV6-3, with 9 nucleotides matching TRBD1. The V segment lost 7 bases and the J segment 4 bases; nucleotides outside the gene matches: 5. The CDR3 totals 14 residues. CDR1 MNHEY and CDR2 SVGEGT come from the germline V gene. DNA of the CDR3: TGTGCCAGCACCAAACAGGGGGCTTACAATGAGCAGTTCTTC. As protein: CASTKQGAYNEQFF.

This clonotype was seen a handful of times. The rearrangement links TRBV7-2 to TRBJ1-1, with D maybe TRBD1 (5 bases). Germline CDR1 is SGHTA and CDR2 is FQGNSA. V was cut by 5 bases and J by 0 bases, with 13 bases left in between. The CDR3 has 15 residues. CDR3 in amino acids: CASSRGVGMNTEAFF. CDR3 coding DNA: TGTGCCAGCAGCCGAGGGGTGGGGATGAACACTGAAGCTTTCTTT. Combining the CDR3 with reference TRBV7-2 and TRBJ1-1 gives the whole variable domain GAGVSQSPSNKVTEKGKDVELRCDPISGHTALYWYRQSLGQGLEFLIYFQGNSAPDKSGLPSDRFSAERTGGSVSTLTIQRTQQEDSAVYLCASSRGVGMNTEAFFGQGTRLTVV.

The rearrangement links TRBV7-8 to TRBJ2-7; tentatively, D is TRBD1 (6 bases). Looked up from germline, CDR1 is SGHVS and CDR2 is FQNEAQ. This CDR3 is 16 amino acids long. V shed 5 bases and J shed 0 bases, with 17 bases lying between them. The CDR3 is CASSHSRDKSSYEQYF. CDR3 sequence (DNA): TGTGCCAGCAGCCACAGCCGGGACAAGAGCTCCTACGAGCAGTACTTC.

The chain links TRBV6-1 to TRBJ2-7; D is unclear. The ends were cut back, 2 bases at V and 5 bases at J, with 16 bases in the middle. The CDR3 runs 15 residues. CDR1 MNHNS and CDR2 SASEGT come from the germline V gene. CDR3 DNA: TGTGCCAGCAGTGAAAGGGTTACATGGGCCGACGAGCAGTACGTC. It yields the protein CASSERVTWADEQYV.

This clonotype occurred a few times. The gene calls are TRBV4-2 and TRBJ2-5; possibly TRBD1 or TRBD2 for D (6 bases each). From germline, CDR1 is LGHNA and CDR2 YNFKEQ. This CDR3 comprises 18 residues. The V and J ends lost 0 bases and 3 bases respectively, with 20 bases between them. Here the CDR3 DNA reads TGTGCCAGCAGCCAAGACCTCAGGAGGGGGGCTTTCAAAGAGACCCAGTACTTC. Residues: CASSQDLRRGAFKETQYF.

V is TRBV6-6 and J is TRBJ1-4; D perhaps matches TRBD1 (5 bases). Germline values: CDR1 MNHNY, CDR2 SVGAGI (reference sequence). V dropped 5 bases and J dropped 4 bases, with 14 bases sitting between them. The CDR3 covers 15 residues. CDR3 nucleotides: TGTGCCAGCAGTACCTCGGGACCCAGTAATGAAAAACTGTTTTTT. Protein: CASSTSGPSNEKLFF.

The chain couples TRBV20-1 to TRBJ2-3, with a possible D match to TRBD2 (5 bases). Germline-derived CDR1 and CDR2 are DFQATT and SNEGSKA (reference sequence). Trimming removed 4 bases at V and 1 base at J, with 12 bases between. The CDR3 runs to 14 residues. Here the CDR3 reads CSATSGPRTDTQYF. The DNA for the CDR3 is TGCAGTGCTACAAGCGGACCCCGCACAGATACGCAGTATTTT.

This chain connects TRBV11-2 to TRBJ2-3, with D possibly TRBD2 on 6 matching bases. Per the germline V gene, CDR1 is SGHAT and CDR2 is FQNNGV. The CDR3 consists of 12 residues. Deletions cut 5 bases from V and 6 bases from J, with 9 bases between. The CDR3, as DNA: TGTGCCAGCAGCCGCGCGGGGGATACGCAGTATTTT. This gives the protein CASSRAGDTQYF.

This clonotype was detected only a few times. The V and J genes are TRBV7-9 and TRBJ2-1; TRBD1 matches 7 bases. Germline trimming cut 4 bases from V and 5 bases from J; bases unmatched to any gene: 5. The V gene's germline CDR1 is SEHNR and CDR2 FQNEAQ (reference sequence). The CDR3 totals 14 residues. The CDR3 here is CASSWTGNHNEQFF. The CDR3 DNA follows: TGTGCCAGCAGCTGGACAGGTAACCACAATGAGCAGTTCTTC.

This clonotype showed up just a few times. The chain has TRBV5-1 and TRBJ2-3, with 10 bases that match TRBD2. CDR1 is SGHRS and CDR2 is YFSETQ in the germline V gene. This CDR3 is 16 amino acids long. V lost 0 bases, J lost 2 bases, and 3 bases stayed unmatched. The CDR3 bases are TGCGCCAGCAGCTTGGGTCTAGCGGGGGACACAGATACGCAGTATTTT. Amino acids: CASSLGLAGDTDTQYF.

The CDR3: CASSLRAGARTDTQYF. Written as DNA, the CDR3 is TGTGCCAGCAGCTTACGCGCCGGGGCGAGGACAGATACGCAGTATTTT. This sequence joins TRBV7-3 and TRBJ2-3, with D perhaps given as TRBD1 or TRBD2 (5 bases each). The length of the CDR3 is 16 residues. The germline CDR1 and CDR2 sequences are SGHTA and FQGTGA. Between the trimmed V and J ends, which lost 2 bases and 3 bases, there was a span of 15 bases.

This chain joins TRBV5-6 and TRBJ1-1; D gene ambiguous. Germline CDR1 is SGHDT and CDR2 is YYEEEE. The germline V and J ends were trimmed by 4 bases and 6 bases, with 13 bases remaining between them. The CDR3 consists of 13 residues. This CDR3 reads CASSPRELAEAFF. In DNA form, the CDR3 reads TGTGCCAGCAGCCCCCGGGAGCTCGCTGAAGCTTTCTTT.

V gene TRBV20-1 combines with J gene TRBJ2-7; 7 positions match TRBD1. The germline V gene encodes CDR1 DFQATT and CDR2 SNEGSKA (reference sequence). The ends lost 2 bases at V and 4 bases at J; junction bases unmatched: 5. This CDR3 comprises 13 residues. CDR3 amino acids: CSARPSGGYEQYF. Here the CDR3 DNA reads TGCAGTGCTAGACCCTCAGGGGGATACGAGCAGTACTTC.

The chain combines TRBV20-1 with TRBJ2-1; perhaps TRBD2 as D (7 bases). Germline V gene sequence: CDR1 DFQATT, CDR2 SNEGSKA (reference sequence). This CDR3 spans 15 amino acids. V dropped 6 bases and J dropped 2 bases, with 17 bases sitting between them. In DNA, the CDR3 is TGCAGTGCGGTTAGGGGGGGTAAGACCTACAATGAGCAGTTCTTC. It specifies CSAVRGGKTYNEQFF.

This clonotype occurred once. The chain uses TRBV20-1 and TRBJ1-2; D not certain. This CDR3 region has 14 residues. Trimming cost V 5 bases and J 2 bases, with 15 bases left between them. Germline CDR1 DFQATT, CDR2 SNEGSKA (reference sequence). CDR3 sequence reads: CSAPTPVENYGYTF. CDR3 DNA: TGCAGTGCTCCCACTCCGGTGGAAAACTATGGCTACACCTTC.

The genes are TRBV7-9 and TRBJ2-3; 14 bases line up with TRBD2. Unmatched junction bases numbered 2, after V lost 6 bases and J lost 6 bases. Germline CDR1 reads SEHNR; CDR2 reads FQNEAQ (reference sequence). This CDR3 is 14 amino acids long. This CDR3 reads CASRGTSGGDTQYF. CDR3 DNA: TGTGCCAGCAGGGGGACTAGCGGGGGTGATACGCAGTATTTT.

The chain employs TRBV9 and TRBJ2-3; 11 nucleotides agree with TRBD2. V gave up 3 bases and J gave up 3 bases; unmatched junction bases: 6. Germline values: CDR1 SGDLS, CDR2 YYNGEE. This CDR3 is built from 16 residues. For the CDR3, the DNA is TGTGCCAGCAGCGCCCTAGCGGGGGGTGGGACAGATACGCAGTATTTT. It encodes CASSALAGGGTDTQYF.

The chain links TRBV5-5 to TRBJ2-1; D gene uncertain. The CDR3 loop spans 13 amino acids. Trimming removed 2 bases from V and 5 bases from J, with 8 bases in between. CDR1 SGHKS and CDR2 YYEKEE come from the germline V gene (reference sequence). The CDR3 DNA is TGTGCCAGCAGCTTTCTAGTCGACAATGAGCAGTTCTTC. Translating it yields CASSFLVDNEQFF.

This clonotype was recorded at least ten times. This chain connects TRBV20-1 to TRBJ2-7; TRBD1 matches at 8 bases. The CDR3 covers 13 residues. Germline V gene lookup returns CDR1 DFQATT and CDR2 SNEGSKA (reference sequence). V dropped 3 bases and J dropped 6; count of bases not matched to a gene: 7. The CDR3 DNA sequence: TGCAGTGCTAGTGACAGGGGCTCAGGCGAGCAGTACTTC. This gives the protein CSASDRGSGEQYF.

This clonotype was counted between two and nine times. V and J are TRBV7-9 and TRBJ1-4, with D maybe TRBD1 (5 bases). Deletions cut 1 base from V and 8 bases from J, with 11 bases between. Germline CDR1 and CDR2: SEHNR and FQNEAQ (reference sequence). CDR3 length: 14 amino acids. CDR3 sequence reads: CASSLVGVGEKLFF. The CDR3 coding sequence is TGTGCCAGCAGCTTAGTAGGGGTAGGAGAAAAACTGTTTTTT.

The V gene is TRBV4-1, the J gene TRBJ2-5, with 15 bases that match TRBD2. The CDR3 covers 17 residues. V was clipped by 4 bases and J by 5 bases; unmatched bases: 8. Germline CDR1 MGHRA, CDR2 YSYEKL. CDR3 in DNA: TGCGCCAGCAGCCCTCGGACTAGCGGGGGGGCTAGGGAGACCCAGTACTTC. This codes for CASSPRTSGGARETQYF.

This clonotype was counted between two and nine times. The chain recombines TRBV4-3 with TRBJ2-7, with unresolved D. Germline CDR1 is LGHNA and CDR2 is YSLEER. The CDR3 runs to 13 residues. Trimming took off 3 bases at V and 3 bases at J, with 9 bases between the two ends. CDR3 amino acids: CASSHGPYYEQYF. The CDR3 nucleotides read TGCGCCAGCAGCCACGGGCCCTACTACGAGCAGTACTTC.